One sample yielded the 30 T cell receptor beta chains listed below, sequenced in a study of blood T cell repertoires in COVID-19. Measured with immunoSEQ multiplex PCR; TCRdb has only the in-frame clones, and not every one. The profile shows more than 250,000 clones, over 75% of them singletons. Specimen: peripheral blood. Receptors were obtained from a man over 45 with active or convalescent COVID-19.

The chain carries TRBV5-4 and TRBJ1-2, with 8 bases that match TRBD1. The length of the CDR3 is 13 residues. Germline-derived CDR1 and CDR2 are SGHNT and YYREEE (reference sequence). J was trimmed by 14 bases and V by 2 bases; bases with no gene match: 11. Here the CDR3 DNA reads TGTGCCAGCAGCTTTGTCCCCCAGGGGGCGCAAACCTTC. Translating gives CASSFVPQGAQTF.

CDR3 DNA sequence: TGTGCCAGCAGCTTATTTACAGGGGGCCAAGAGACCCAGTACTTC. This gives the protein CASSLFTGGQETQYF. V is TRBV7-2 and J is TRBJ2-5, with 8 bases that match TRBD1. Germline trimming cut 2 bases from V and 1 base from J; bases unmatched to any gene: 3. The V gene's germline CDR1 is SGHTA and CDR2 FQGNSA. The CDR3 loop spans 15 amino acids.

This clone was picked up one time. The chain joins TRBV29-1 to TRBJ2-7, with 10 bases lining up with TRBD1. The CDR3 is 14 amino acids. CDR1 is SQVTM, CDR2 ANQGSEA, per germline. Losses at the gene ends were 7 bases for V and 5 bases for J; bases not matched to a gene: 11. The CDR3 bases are TGCAGCGGTCGGGACAGGGGTAGATCAAACGAGCAGTACTTC. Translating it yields CSGRDRGRSNEQYF.

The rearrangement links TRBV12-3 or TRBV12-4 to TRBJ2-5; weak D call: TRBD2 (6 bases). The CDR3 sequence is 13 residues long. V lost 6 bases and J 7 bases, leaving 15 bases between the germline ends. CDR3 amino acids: CASRSSGEVTQYF. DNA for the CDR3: TGTGCCAGCAGGTCTTCGGGGGAGGTGACCCAGTACTTC.

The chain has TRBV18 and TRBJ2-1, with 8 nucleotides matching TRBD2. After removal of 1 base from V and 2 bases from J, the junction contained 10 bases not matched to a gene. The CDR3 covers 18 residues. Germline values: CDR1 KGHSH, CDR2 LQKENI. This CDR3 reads CASSPRWGSGVPYNEQFF. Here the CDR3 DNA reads TGTGCCAGCTCACCACGGTGGGGTAGCGGGGTTCCCTACAATGAGCAGTTCTTC.

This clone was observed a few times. The CDR3 nucleotides are TGTGCCAGTAAGGGGGCCGGGACAGGTGTGGAGACCCAGTACTTC. Protein product: CASKGAGTGVETQYF. The rearrangement links TRBV19 to TRBJ2-5, with 8 bases aligning to TRBD1. Germline lookup yields CDR1 LNHDA and CDR2 SQIVND (reference sequence). The V segment lost 7 bases and the J segment 5 bases; nucleotides outside the gene matches: 12. The CDR3 totals 15 residues.

The CDR3: CASSQGRNTDTQYF. The CDR3 DNA reads TGTGCCAGCAGCCAAGGGCGGAACACAGATACGCAGTATTTT. The chain carries TRBV3-1 (or the pseudogene TRBV3-2) and TRBJ2-3, with no clear D. Between the trimmed V and J ends, which lost 1 base and 2 bases, there was a span of 7 bases. Germline lookup yields CDR1 LGHDT and CDR2 YNNKEL (reference sequence). There are 14 residues in the CDR3.

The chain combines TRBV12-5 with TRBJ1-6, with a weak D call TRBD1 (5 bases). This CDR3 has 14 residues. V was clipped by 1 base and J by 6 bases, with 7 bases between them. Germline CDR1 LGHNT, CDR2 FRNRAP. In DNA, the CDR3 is TGTGCTAGTGGTTTGGAGACAGTTAATTCACCCCTCCACTTT. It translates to CASGLETVNSPLHF.

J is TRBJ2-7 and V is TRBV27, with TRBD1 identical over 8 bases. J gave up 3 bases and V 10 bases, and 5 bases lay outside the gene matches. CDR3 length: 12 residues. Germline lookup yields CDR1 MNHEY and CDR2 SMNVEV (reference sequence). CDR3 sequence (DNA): TGTGCCACAAGACAGGGGCTCTACGAGCAGTACTTC. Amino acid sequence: CATRQGLYEQYF.

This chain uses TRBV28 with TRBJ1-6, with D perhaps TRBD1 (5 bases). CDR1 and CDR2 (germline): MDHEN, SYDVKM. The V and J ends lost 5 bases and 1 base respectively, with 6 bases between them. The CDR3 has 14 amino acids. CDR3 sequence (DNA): TGTGCCAGCAGTCGACAGTCCTATAATTCACCCCTCCACTTT. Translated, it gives CASSRQSYNSPLHF.

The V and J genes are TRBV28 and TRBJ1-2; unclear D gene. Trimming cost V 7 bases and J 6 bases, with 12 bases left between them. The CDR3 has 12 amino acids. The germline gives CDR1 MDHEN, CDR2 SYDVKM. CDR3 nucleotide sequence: TGTGCCAGCACCGGGGTTGGGAATGGCTACACCTTC. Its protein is CASTGVGNGYTF.

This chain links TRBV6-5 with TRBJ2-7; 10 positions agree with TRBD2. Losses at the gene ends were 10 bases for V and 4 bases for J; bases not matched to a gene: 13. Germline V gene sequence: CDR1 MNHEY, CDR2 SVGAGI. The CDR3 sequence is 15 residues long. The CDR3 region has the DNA TGTGCCACCTCGCCTCCTACTAGCGGGAATTACGAGCAGTACTTC. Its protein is CATSPPTSGNYEQYF.

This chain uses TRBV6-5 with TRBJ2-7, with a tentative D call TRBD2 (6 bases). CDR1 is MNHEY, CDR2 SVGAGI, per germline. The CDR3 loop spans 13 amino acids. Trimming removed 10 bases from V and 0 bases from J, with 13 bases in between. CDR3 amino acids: CAKGRRASYEQYF. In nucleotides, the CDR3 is TGTGCCAAGGGGAGGAGAGCCTCCTACGAGCAGTACTTC.

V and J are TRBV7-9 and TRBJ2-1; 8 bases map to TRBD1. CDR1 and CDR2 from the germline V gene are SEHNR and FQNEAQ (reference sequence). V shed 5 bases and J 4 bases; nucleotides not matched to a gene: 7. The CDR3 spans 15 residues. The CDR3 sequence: CASSVPGQEYNEQFF. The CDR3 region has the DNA TGTGCCAGCAGCGTACCGGGACAGGAGTACAATGAGCAGTTCTTC.

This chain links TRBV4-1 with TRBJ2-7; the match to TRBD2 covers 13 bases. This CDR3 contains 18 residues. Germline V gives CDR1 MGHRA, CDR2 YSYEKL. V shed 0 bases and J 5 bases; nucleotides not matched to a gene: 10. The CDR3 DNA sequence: TGCGCCAGCAGCCAAGATAGGTGGACTAGCGGGAGTTTACACGAGCAGTACTTC. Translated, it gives CASSQDRWTSGSLHEQYF.

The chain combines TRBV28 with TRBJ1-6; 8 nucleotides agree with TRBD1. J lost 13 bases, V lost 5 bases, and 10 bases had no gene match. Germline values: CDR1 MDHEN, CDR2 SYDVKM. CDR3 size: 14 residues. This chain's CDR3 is CASSPLTRGLPLHF. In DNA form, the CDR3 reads TGTGCCAGCAGTCCCCTAACCAGGGGGCTGCCCCTCCACTTT.

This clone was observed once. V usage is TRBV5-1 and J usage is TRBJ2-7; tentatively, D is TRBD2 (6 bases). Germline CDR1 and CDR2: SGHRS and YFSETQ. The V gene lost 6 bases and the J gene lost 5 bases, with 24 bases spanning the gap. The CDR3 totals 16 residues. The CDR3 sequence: CASNPGGILSGNEQYF. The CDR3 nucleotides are TGCGCCAGCAACCCAGGAGGGATCTTGAGTGGGAACGAGCAGTACTTC.

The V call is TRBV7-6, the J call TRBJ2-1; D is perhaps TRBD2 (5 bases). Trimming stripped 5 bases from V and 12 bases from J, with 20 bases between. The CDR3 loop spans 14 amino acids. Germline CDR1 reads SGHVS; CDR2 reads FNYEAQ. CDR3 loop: CASSSEGRAIVQFF. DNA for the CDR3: TGTGCCAGCAGCAGCGAGGGCCGGGCAATCGTGCAGTTCTTC.

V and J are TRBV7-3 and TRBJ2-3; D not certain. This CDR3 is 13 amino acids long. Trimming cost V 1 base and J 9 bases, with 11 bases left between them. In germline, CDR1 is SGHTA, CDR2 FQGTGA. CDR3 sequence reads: CASSLSFSETQYF. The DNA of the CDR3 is TGTGCCAGCAGCTTAAGTTTCAGCGAGACGCAGTATTTT.

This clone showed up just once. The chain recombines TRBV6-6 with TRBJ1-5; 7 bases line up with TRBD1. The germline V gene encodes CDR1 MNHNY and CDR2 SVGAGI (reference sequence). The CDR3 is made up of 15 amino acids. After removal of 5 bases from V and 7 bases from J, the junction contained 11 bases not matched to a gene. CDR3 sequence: CASSTTGDGIQPQHF. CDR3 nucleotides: TGTGCCAGCAGTACCACAGGGGACGGGATACAGCCCCAGCATTTT.

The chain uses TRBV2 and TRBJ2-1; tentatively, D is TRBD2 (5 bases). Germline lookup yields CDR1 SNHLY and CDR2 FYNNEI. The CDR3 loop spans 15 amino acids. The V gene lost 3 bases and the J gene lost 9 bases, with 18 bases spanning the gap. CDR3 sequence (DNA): TGTGCCAGCAGTGACATGGGAGCTGGAGTAGGTGAGCAGTTCTTC. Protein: CASSDMGAGVGEQFF. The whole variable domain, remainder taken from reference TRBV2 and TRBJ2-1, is EPEVTQTPSHQVTQMGQEVILRCVPISNHLYFYWYRQILGQKVEFLVSFYNNEISEKSEIFDDQFSVERPDGSNFTLKIRSTKLEDSAMYFCASSDMGAGVGEQFFGPGTRLTVL.

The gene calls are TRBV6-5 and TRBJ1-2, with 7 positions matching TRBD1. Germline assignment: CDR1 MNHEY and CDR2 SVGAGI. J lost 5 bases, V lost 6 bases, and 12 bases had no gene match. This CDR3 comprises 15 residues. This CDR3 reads CASRPNWDRHYGYTF. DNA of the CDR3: TGTGCCAGCAGGCCGAACTGGGACAGACATTATGGCTACACCTTC.

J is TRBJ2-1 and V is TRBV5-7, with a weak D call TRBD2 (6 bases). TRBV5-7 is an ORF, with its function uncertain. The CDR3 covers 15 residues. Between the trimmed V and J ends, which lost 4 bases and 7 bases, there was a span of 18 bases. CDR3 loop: CASSTHWGEKNEQFF. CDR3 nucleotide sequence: TGTGCCAGCAGCACCCATTGGGGGGAAAAGAATGAGCAGTTCTTC.

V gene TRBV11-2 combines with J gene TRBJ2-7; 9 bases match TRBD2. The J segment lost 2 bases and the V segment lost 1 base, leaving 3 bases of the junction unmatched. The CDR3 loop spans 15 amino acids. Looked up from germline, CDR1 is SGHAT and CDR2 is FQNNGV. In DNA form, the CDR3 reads TGTGCCAGCAGCTTAGGGGCTAGCGGGGCCTACGAGCAGTACTTC. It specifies CASSLGASGAYEQYF. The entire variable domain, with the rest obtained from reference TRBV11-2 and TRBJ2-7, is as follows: EAGVAQSPRYKIIEKRQSVAFWCNPISGHATLYWYQQILGQGPKLLIQFQNNGVVDDSQLPKDRFSAERLKGVDSTLKIQPAKLEDSAVYLCASSLGASGAYEQYFGPGTRLTVT.

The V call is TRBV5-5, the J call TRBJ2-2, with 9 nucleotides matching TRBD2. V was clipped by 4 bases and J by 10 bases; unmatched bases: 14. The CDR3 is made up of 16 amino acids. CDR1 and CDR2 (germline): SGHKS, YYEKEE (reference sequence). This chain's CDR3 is CASSLQASGRKVELFF. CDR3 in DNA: TGTGCCAGCAGCCTCCAGGCCAGCGGGAGGAAGGTGGAGCTGTTTTTT.

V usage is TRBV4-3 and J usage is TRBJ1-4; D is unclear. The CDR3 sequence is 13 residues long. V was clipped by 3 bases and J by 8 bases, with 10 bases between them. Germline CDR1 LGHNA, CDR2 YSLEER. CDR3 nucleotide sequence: TGCGCCAGCAGCCAGATCAGAGGGGAAAAACTGTTTTTT. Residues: CASSQIRGEKLFF.

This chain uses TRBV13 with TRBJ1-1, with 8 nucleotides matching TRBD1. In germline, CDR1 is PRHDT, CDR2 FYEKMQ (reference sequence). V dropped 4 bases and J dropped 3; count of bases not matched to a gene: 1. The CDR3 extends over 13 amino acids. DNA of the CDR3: TGTGCCAGCAGCTGGACAGGGCACACTGAAGCTTTCTTT. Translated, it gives CASSWTGHTEAFF.

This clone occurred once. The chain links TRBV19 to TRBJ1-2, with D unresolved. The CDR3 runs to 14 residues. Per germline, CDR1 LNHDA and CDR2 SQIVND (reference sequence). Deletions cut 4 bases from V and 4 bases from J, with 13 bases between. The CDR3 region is CASSRTGSVYGYTF. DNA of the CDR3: TGTGCCAGTAGTAGAACGGGATCCGTCTATGGCTACACCTTC.

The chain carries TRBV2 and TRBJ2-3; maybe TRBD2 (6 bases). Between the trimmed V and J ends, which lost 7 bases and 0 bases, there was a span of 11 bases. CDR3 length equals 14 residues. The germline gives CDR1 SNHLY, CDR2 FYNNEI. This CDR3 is CASTRDWSTDTQYF. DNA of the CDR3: TGTGCCAGCACCCGGGACTGGAGCACAGATACGCAGTATTTT.

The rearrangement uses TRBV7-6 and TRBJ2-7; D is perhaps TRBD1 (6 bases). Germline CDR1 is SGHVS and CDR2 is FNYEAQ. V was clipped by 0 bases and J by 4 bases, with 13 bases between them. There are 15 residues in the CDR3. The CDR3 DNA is TGTGCCAGCAGCTTAGCGGGGGCTGGAGGTTACGAGCAGTACTTC. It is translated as CASSLAGAGGYEQYF.